The 16 T cell receptor beta chains presented below share a single source sample, sequenced in a study of blood T cell repertoires in COVID-19. Data came from immunoSEQ multiplex PCR; TCRdb stores just in-frame clones and leaves some out. The profile covers approximately 220,000 clones, with around 85% appearing a single time and around 4% taken by the ten largest. Sequences were obtained from PBMCs or T cells enriched from blood (not recorded which). The receptors were sampled from a woman between 35 and 50 years old with acute COVID-19.

The V and J genes are TRBV3-1 (or the pseudogene TRBV3-2) and TRBJ2-7; TRBD2 aligns across 9 bases. The trim removed 3 bases at V and 3 bases at J, leaving 3 bases unmatched. The CDR3 totals 14 residues. The V gene's germline CDR1 is LGHDT and CDR2 YNNKEL (reference sequence). DNA of the CDR3: TGTGCCAGCAGCCAGGTAGCGGGAGACTACGAGCAGTACTTC. It translates to CASSQVAGDYEQYF.

This chain connects TRBV6-4 to TRBJ1-2; D remains unclear. Germline values: CDR1 MRHNA, CDR2 SNTAGT. CDR3 size: 9 residues. V dropped 6 bases and J dropped 8 bases, with 4 bases sitting between them. The CDR3 bases are TGTGCCAGCAGACAGGGCTACACCTTC. Amino acid sequence: CASRQGYTF.

This clone was recorded once. This chain joins TRBV12-3 or TRBV12-4 and TRBJ1-2; TRBD1 might be the D (6 bases). The CDR3 is 12 amino acids. Between the trimmed V and J ends, which lost 7 bases and 8 bases, there was a span of 14 bases. CDR3 sequence reads: CASTIGGRGYTF. The CDR3 nucleotides are TGTGCCAGCACTATAGGGGGTCGGGGCTACACCTTC.

The V call is TRBV3-1 (or the pseudogene TRBV3-2), the J call TRBJ2-4; 7 positions match TRBD2. This CDR3 spans 17 amino acids. Per germline, CDR1 LGHDT and CDR2 YNNKEL (reference sequence). Trimming cost V 3 bases and J 1 base; bases outside gene matches: 9. The DNA of the CDR3 is TGTGCCAGCAGCCAGGCCGTGGGGGGGTCCGCCAAAAACATTCAGTACTTC. As protein: CASSQAVGGSAKNIQYF.

V gene TRBV7-9 combines with J gene TRBJ2-2; 8 positions agree with TRBD1. The CDR3 spans 17 residues. Germline loops: CDR1 SEHNR, CDR2 FQNEAQ (reference sequence). V shed 11 bases, J shed 0 bases, and the junction held 14 bases outside the gene matches. The CDR3, as DNA: TGTGCCTCCACGGGCAGGGGGCCTCACGCGAACACCGGGGAGCTGTTTTTT. Translating gives CASTGRGPHANTGELFF.

This chain uses TRBV7-9 with TRBJ2-1; a weak D match, TRBD2 (5 bases). Germline values: CDR1 SEHNR, CDR2 FQNEAQ (reference sequence). The CDR3 length is 15 residues. V was clipped by 3 bases and J by 7 bases, with 16 bases between them. The CDR3 DNA is TGTGCCAGCAGCTTGACGGGAACTGAAGGGAATGAGCAGTTCTTC. Amino acids: CASSLTGTEGNEQFF.

This chain links TRBV5-1 with TRBJ2-4; no clear D gene. Germline-derived CDR1 and CDR2 are SGHRS and YFSETQ. Trimming left V 4 bases short and J 1 base short, with 12 bases between. This CDR3 region has 15 residues. The CDR3 nucleotides read TGCGCCAGCAGCCTCAGCGAGGTGGCCAAAAACATTCAGTACTTC. It translates to CASSLSEVAKNIQYF.

The count of this clone is one. The genes are TRBV6-5 and TRBJ2-1; 10 bases fit TRBD2. Germline CDR1 and CDR2: MNHEY and SVGAGI. The CDR3 totals 16 residues. V was pared by 0 bases and J by 10 bases, with 9 bases of the junction left unmatched. DNA for the CDR3: TGTGCCAGCAGTTACTCGTCAACTAGCGGGACCCGAGAGCAGTTCTTC. Residues: CASSYSSTSGTREQFF.

The chain employs TRBV2 and TRBJ1-2; no reliable D call. CDR3 length: 13 amino acids. The V end was cut by 5 bases, the J end by 1 base, with 8 bases between. The germline gives CDR1 SNHLY, CDR2 FYNNEI. CDR3 loop: CASSRGLNYGYTF. CDR3 DNA sequence: TGTGCCAGCAGTCGTGGCCTTAACTATGGCTACACCTTC.

The sample holds one count of this clone. The chain uses TRBV29-1 and TRBJ2-5; 8 bases map to TRBD1. The CDR3 is 12 residues long. V gave up 4 bases and J gave up 5 bases; unmatched junction bases: 3. Germline CDR1 reads SQVTM; CDR2 reads ANQGSEA. The CDR3, as DNA: TGCAGCGTTGTGAGACAGGGGGAGACCCAGTACTTC. Residues: CSVVRQGETQYF.

This clone is a singleton in its sample. The rearrangement uses TRBV5-1 and TRBJ2-2, with D tentatively TRBD1 (5 bases). Germline assignment: CDR1 SGHRS and CDR2 YFSETQ. There are 15 residues in the CDR3. V lost 0 bases to trimming and J lost 4 bases, with 10 bases between them. Here the CDR3 DNA reads TGCGCCAGCAGCTTGGGTCAGGGTCCCACCGGGGAGCTGTTTTTT. Translated, it gives CASSLGQGPTGELFF. Full variable domain (outside the CDR3, taken from reference TRBV5-1 and TRBJ2-2): KAGVTQTPRYLIKTRGQQVTLSCSPISGHRSVSWYQQTPGQGLQFLFEYFSETQRNKGNFPGRFSGRQFSNSRSEMNVSTLELGDSALYLCASSLGQGPTGELFFGEGSRLTVL.

The rearrangement links TRBV3-1 (or the pseudogene TRBV3-2) to TRBJ2-1; D remains ambiguous. The CDR3 has 17 amino acids. CDR1 is LGHDT and CDR2 is YNNKEL in the germline V gene (reference sequence). The V end was cut by 4 bases, the J end by 0 bases, with 16 bases between. The DNA for the CDR3 is TGTGCCAGCAGCCCCCTGACTTCACCAAGCTCCTACAATGAGCAGTTCTTC. Encoded protein: CASSPLTSPSSYNEQFF.

This clone was recorded a few times. The chain employs TRBV2 and TRBJ2-3; D gene uncertain. The CDR3 has 17 residues. Germline values: CDR1 SNHLY, CDR2 FYNNEI. Trimming shortened V by 1 base and J by 1 base, and 15 bases separated the two germline ends. The CDR3 DNA follows: TGTGCCAGCAGTGAAGTCCTACAGTTATGGGGCACAGATACGCAGTATTTT. Its translation is CASSEVLQLWGTDTQYF.

This clone was counted only a few times. Written as DNA, the CDR3 is TGTGCCAGCAGCTCCTCGATGAGAGGGCTGGCCTACGAGCAGTACTTC. Translating it yields CASSSSMRGLAYEQYF. The chain combines TRBV7-9 with TRBJ2-7; perhaps TRBD2 as D (5 bases). The CDR3 is 16 amino acids. Germline V gives CDR1 SEHNR, CDR2 FQNEAQ (reference sequence). V lost 4 bases and J 2 bases, leaving 18 bases between the germline ends.

This CDR3 reads CASSVDGSGNTIYF. In DNA, the CDR3 is TGTGCCAGCAGCGTAGACGGCTCTGGAAACACCATATATTTT. J is TRBJ1-3 and V is TRBV9; D not certain. The CDR3 length is 14 residues. Between the trimmed V and J ends, which lost 0 bases and 0 bases, there was a span of 4 bases. Germline V CDR1 and CDR2: SGDLS, YYNGEE.

V gene TRBV25-1 combines with J gene TRBJ2-3, with a possible D match to TRBD1 (6 bases). Trimming pared 4 bases from V and 1 base from J, leaving 18 bases between. The CDR3 covers 17 residues. Germline assignment: CDR1 MGHDK and CDR2 SYGVNS. CDR3 sequence: CASSAGEGIWGTDTQYF. The CDR3 DNA reads TGTGCCAGCAGTGCAGGGGAAGGTATCTGGGGCACAGATACGCAGTATTTT.